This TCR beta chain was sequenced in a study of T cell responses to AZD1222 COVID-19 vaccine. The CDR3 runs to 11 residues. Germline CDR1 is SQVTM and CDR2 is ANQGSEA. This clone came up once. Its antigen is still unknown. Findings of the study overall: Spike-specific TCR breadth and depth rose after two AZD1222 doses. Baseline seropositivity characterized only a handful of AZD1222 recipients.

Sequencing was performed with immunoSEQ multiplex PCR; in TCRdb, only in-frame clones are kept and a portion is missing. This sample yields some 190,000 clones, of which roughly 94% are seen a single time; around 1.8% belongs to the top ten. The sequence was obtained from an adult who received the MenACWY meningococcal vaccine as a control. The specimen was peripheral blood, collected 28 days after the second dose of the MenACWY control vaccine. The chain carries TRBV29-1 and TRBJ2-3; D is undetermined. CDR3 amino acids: CCCQTADTQYF. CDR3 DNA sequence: TGCTGTTGCCAAACCGCAGATACGCAGTATTTT.